Below, 11 T cell receptor beta chains from the same sample are listed, as sequenced in a study of T cell responses to AZD1222 COVID-19 vaccine. Here immunoSEQ multiplex PCR was the method, and the copy in TCRdb shows in-frame clones only, minus some. The sample gives around 140,000 clones, more than 85% of which show up once; roughly 2% is in the top ten. Sequenced material: peripheral blood, taken 28 days after the second AZD1222 dose. All receptors derive from an adult who received the AZD1222 COVID-19 vaccine.

The J gene is TRBJ1-2, the V gene TRBV5-4, with D hard to call. V lost 4 bases, J lost 2 bases, and 12 bases lay in between. Germline V CDR1 and CDR2: SGHNT, YYREEE (reference sequence). The CDR3 runs 14 residues. The CDR3 loop is CASSPGGLNYGYTF. The CDR3 DNA is TGTGCCAGCAGCCCCGGCGGGTTAAACTATGGCTACACCTTC.

V is TRBV10-3 and J is TRBJ1-1; unclear D gene. The length of the CDR3 is 16 residues. Germline CDR1 is ENHRY and CDR2 is SYGVKD. Trimming removed 3 bases at V and 0 bases at J, with 14 bases between. The CDR3 DNA follows: TGTGCCATCAGTGATTACAGTTCAGACCTGAACACTGAAGCTTTCTTT. The encoded protein is CAISDYSSDLNTEAFF.

The chain carries TRBV6-5 and TRBJ1-2; 7 positions agree with TRBD1. Germline lookup yields CDR1 MNHEY and CDR2 SVGAGI. V shed 6 bases, J shed 7 bases, and the junction held 14 bases outside the gene matches. The CDR3 covers 15 residues. The CDR3 region has the DNA TGTGCCAGCAGCGACGAGGGGAGGGGGCCGGGTGGCTACACCTTC. Protein: CASSDEGRGPGGYTF.

The chain joins TRBV12-1 to TRBJ2-7; the D call in the table, TRBD2, was not verified against the DNA. TRBV12-1 is a documented pseudogene. The length of the CDR3 is 15 residues. The CDR3 region has the DNA TGTGCCAGCAGCTTTGGATCGGGCGGGATCTACGAGCAGTACGTC. As protein: CASSFGSGGIYEQYV.

The chain combines TRBV25-1 with TRBJ1-5; a weak D match, TRBD1 (5 bases). This CDR3 has 12 amino acids. Trimming took 6 bases from V and 5 from J, leaving 8 bases between them. CDR1 and CDR2 (germline): MGHDK, SYGVNS. CDR3 coding DNA: TGTGCCAGCAGGGGGGAACATCAGCCCCAGCATTTT. Translated, it gives CASRGEHQPQHF.

The chain carries TRBV6-1 and TRBJ1-2; D gene unclear. V was shortened by 3 bases and J by 2 bases, with 7 bases between the two germline ends. Germline values: CDR1 MNHNS, CDR2 SASEGT. The CDR3 length is 13 residues. The CDR3 sequence: CASSDAGNYGYTF. CDR3 nucleotides: TGTGCCAGCAGTGATGCGGGGAACTATGGCTACACCTTC.

The chain couples TRBV6-5 to TRBJ1-3; unclear D gene. CDR3 size: 15 residues. Trimming cost V 6 bases and J 4 bases, with 16 bases left between them. CDR1 and CDR2 from the germline V gene are MNHEY and SVGAGI. DNA of the CDR3: TGTGCCAGCAGAAACTATAGGCGGCAGGGAAACACCATATATTTT. Its protein product is CASRNYRRQGNTIYF.

The chain carries TRBV12-1 and TRBJ2-2; TRBD2 is the table's D call and was not checked against the DNA. TRBV12-1 is annotated as a pseudogene. This CDR3 contains 16 residues. Here the CDR3 DNA reads TGTGCCAGCAGATCGGGACTATGCGGGGTCACCGGGGAGCTGTTTTTT. Protein sequence: CASRSGLCGVTGELFF.

J is TRBJ1-2 and V is TRBV24-1, with D possibly TRBD1 on 6 matching bases. V lost 0 bases, J lost 2 bases, and 6 bases lay in between. Germline loops: CDR1 KGHDR, CDR2 SFDVKD. The CDR3 is made up of 14 amino acids. CDR3 in amino acids: CATSDLDRNYGYTF. CDR3 nucleotide sequence: TGTGCCACCAGTGATTTGGACAGGAACTATGGCTACACCTTC.

This chain links TRBV7-8 with TRBJ2-7; perhaps TRBD2 as D (5 bases). V was cut by 5 bases and J by 2 bases, with 13 bases left in between. Per the germline V gene, CDR1 is SGHVS and CDR2 is FQNEAQ. This CDR3 is built from 14 residues. CDR3 DNA sequence: TGTGCCAGCAGCCCTGGCCGGGGTACCTACGAGCAGTACGTC. Its protein is CASSPGRGTYEQYV.

The chain has TRBV25-1 and TRBJ2-1; TRBD1 matches 11 bases. The CDR3 loop spans 16 amino acids. The germline V gene encodes CDR1 MGHDK and CDR2 SYGVNS. Unmatched junction bases numbered 5, after V lost 4 bases and J lost 3 bases. The CDR3 nucleotides read TGTGCCAGCAGTGCCCTCGGGACAGGGGGCTACAATGAGCAGTTCTTC. This encodes CASSALGTGGYNEQFF. The variable domain in full, completed from reference TRBV25-1 and TRBJ2-1, reads EADIYQTPRYLVIGTGKKITLECSQTMGHDKMYWYQQDPGMELHLIHYSYGVNSTEKGDLSSESTVSRIRTEHFPLTLESARPSHTSQYLCASSALGTGGYNEQFFGPGTRLTVL.